Listed here are 22 T cell receptor beta chains from one sample, sequenced in a study of Ad26.COV2.S vaccination and SARS-CoV-2 variants. Sequencing used immunoSEQ multiplex PCR; TCRdb keeps in-frame clones, though not all of them. The sample holds 180,000 or so clones; roughly nine tenths are singletons and the top ten take around 6.1%. Sequences were derived from peripheral blood, sampled after recovery from COVID-19. The receptor set was obtained from a human donor who had recovered from COVID-19.

This clone was detected a few times. The chain couples TRBV2 to TRBJ1-5, with TRBD1 identical over 8 bases. CDR1 and CDR2 from the germline V gene are SNHLY and FYNNEI. There are 14 residues in the CDR3. V was pared by 2 bases and J by 7 bases, with 4 bases of the junction left unmatched. CDR3 coding DNA: TGTGCCAGCAGTGAAAGACAGGGGCCCCAGCCCCAGCATTTT. Translated: CASSERQGPQPQHF.

V and J are TRBV10-3 and TRBJ2-3, with TRBD2 identical over 9 bases. The ends lost 6 bases at V and 0 bases at J; junction bases unmatched: 7. Germline lookup yields CDR1 ENHRY and CDR2 SYGVKD. The length of the CDR3 is 16 residues. CDR3 in amino acids: CAISLSSGTSTDTQYF. The CDR3 bases are TGTGCCATCAGCCTCTCTAGCGGGACGAGCACAGATACGCAGTATTTT.

This clone was counted a single time. V gene TRBV11-3 combines with J gene TRBJ2-2; TRBD2 matches at 16 bases. This CDR3 is 19 amino acids long. Unmatched junction bases numbered 5, after V lost 4 bases and J lost 0 bases. Per germline, CDR1 SGHNT and CDR2 YENEEA. CDR3 protein: CASSSGLAGGQANTGELFF. The CDR3 DNA is TGTGCCAGCAGCTCGGGACTAGCGGGGGGGCAGGCGAACACCGGGGAGCTGTTTTTT.

The rearrangement uses TRBV7-9 and TRBJ2-7; no clear D. The germline CDR1 and CDR2 sequences are SEHNR and FQNEAQ (reference sequence). V dropped 5 bases and J dropped 3 bases, with 8 bases sitting between them. The CDR3 totals 12 residues. The CDR3 coding sequence is TGTGCCAGCAGCCTTTTAAACTACGAGCAGTACTTC. The encoded protein is CASSLLNYEQYF.

The CDR3: CASSEDGTYGYTF. In nucleotides, the CDR3 is TGTGCCAGCAGTGAAGACGGTACATATGGCTACACCTTC. The chain couples TRBV6-1 to TRBJ1-2; the D is unclear. The CDR3 extends over 13 amino acids. V was pared by 1 base and J by 5 bases, with 8 bases between. Looked up from germline, CDR1 is MNHNS and CDR2 is SASEGT.

This clone was observed once. CDR3 coding DNA: TGTGCCAGCAGTGAATATAAAGGGAGCACAGATACGCAGTATTTT. It is translated as CASSEYKGSTDTQYF. The chain is built from TRBV25-1 and TRBJ2-3; D gene unclear. Trimming took 0 bases from V and 0 from J, leaving 7 bases between them. The CDR3 is made up of 15 amino acids. In germline, CDR1 is MGHDK, CDR2 SYGVNS.

J is TRBJ2-7 and V is TRBV5-1; 10 nucleotides agree with TRBD1. CDR1 and CDR2 (germline): SGHRS, YFSETQ. The length of the CDR3 is 15 residues. The junction had 6 bases not matched to a gene; V was cut back by 4 bases and J by 2 bases. The CDR3 sequence: CASSPWTGGAYEQYF. DNA for the CDR3: TGCGCCAGCAGCCCGTGGACAGGGGGGGCCTACGAGCAGTACTTC.

V usage is TRBV29-1 and J usage is TRBJ2-5; D ambiguous. Trimming shortened V by 4 bases and J by 4 bases, and 10 bases separated the two germline ends. The germline gives CDR1 SQVTM, CDR2 ANQGSEA. The CDR3 contains 12 residues. The CDR3 DNA is TGCAGCGTTGCGAAAGGACGAGAGACCCAGTACTTC. It is translated as CSVAKGRETQYF. The entire variable domain, with the rest obtained from reference TRBV29-1 and TRBJ2-5, is as follows: SAVISQKPSRDICQRGTSLTIQCQVDSQVTMMFWYRQQPGQSLTLIATANQGSEATYESGFVIDKFPISRPNLTFSTLTVSNMSPEDSSIYLCSVAKGRETQYFGPGTRLLVL.

V usage is TRBV27 and J usage is TRBJ2-7, with D perhaps assigned TRBD1 or TRBD2 (5 bases each). Trimming left V 2 bases short and J 4 bases short, with 12 bases between. The CDR3 extends over 14 amino acids. CDR1 and CDR2 from the germline V gene are MNHEY and SMNVEV (reference sequence). The CDR3 sequence is CASSLAGGTYEQYF. DNA of the CDR3: TGTGCCAGCAGTTTAGCTGGGGGTACATACGAGCAGTACTTC.

The V call is TRBV19, the J call TRBJ2-3; D tentatively fits TRBD1 or TRBD2 (5 bases each). The CDR3 has 15 residues. Germline CDR1 and CDR2: LNHDA and SQIVND (reference sequence). V lost 3 bases to trimming and J lost 5 bases, with 15 bases between them. CDR3 sequence (DNA): TGTGCCAGTAGTATGAGGGGCCGCCCTAAAGATACGCAGTATTTT. Amino acid sequence: CASSMRGRPKDTQYF.

The table lists this clone with a few counts. As DNA, the CDR3 is TGTGCCAGCATCCGGACAGCGACTTGGAACACTGAAGCTTTCTTT. Its translation: CASIRTATWNTEAFF. The V and J genes are TRBV14 and TRBJ1-1; maybe TRBD1 (6 bases). The CDR3 is made up of 15 amino acids. In germline, CDR1 is SGHDN, CDR2 FVKESK. Trimming took off 7 bases at V and 1 base at J, with 16 bases between the two ends.

The V and J genes are TRBV28 and TRBJ1-2; no definite D call. Germline V gene data show CDR1 as MDHEN and CDR2 as SYDVKM. V was clipped by 3 bases and J by 5 bases, with 10 bases between them. The CDR3 runs 13 residues. CDR3 sequence: CASSFTVLYGYTF. The CDR3 coding sequence is TGTGCCAGCAGTTTCACAGTTCTATATGGCTACACCTTC.

The gene calls are TRBV18 and TRBJ2-7; D ambiguous. The germline V gene has CDR1 KGHSH and CDR2 LQKENI. The V gene lost 4 bases and the J gene lost 3 bases, with 7 bases spanning the gap. The CDR3 is 12 amino acids. The CDR3 nucleotides read TGTGCCAGCTCACAGAACTACTACGAGCAGTACTTC. Amino acids: CASSQNYYEQYF.

Here the CDR3 reads CAWSLILQGEQYF. The CDR3 bases are TGTGCCTGGAGTTTAATACTTCAAGGTGAGCAGTACTTC. V usage is TRBV30 and J usage is TRBJ2-7; no definite D call. Germline loops: CDR1 GTSNPN, CDR2 SVGIG (reference sequence). V was clipped by 2 bases and J by 7 bases, with 15 bases between them. The CDR3 spans 13 residues.

The chain combines TRBV7-9 with TRBJ2-3; 7 nucleotides line up with TRBD2. The CDR3 is 18 residues long. J gave up 0 bases and V 0 bases, and 9 bases lay outside the gene matches. Looked up from germline, CDR1 is SEHNR and CDR2 is FQNEAQ (reference sequence). The CDR3 DNA reads TGTGCCAGCAGCTTAGCCGCCAGAGCGGGGTCTAGCACAGATACGCAGTATTTT. Protein: CASSLAARAGSSTDTQYF.

V is TRBV2 and J is TRBJ1-2; D gene ambiguous. The CDR3 has 13 residues. The ends were cut back, 3 bases at V and 3 bases at J, with 8 bases in the middle. CDR1 is SNHLY and CDR2 is FYNNEI in the germline V gene. CDR3 in DNA: TGTGCCAGCAGTGATTATGGCGACTATGGCTACACCTTC. As protein: CASSDYGDYGYTF.

The V gene is TRBV25-1, the J gene TRBJ2-5; TRBD1 might be the D (5 bases). With 7 bases removed from V and 4 bases from J, the gap between germline ends came to 13 bases. Per the germline V gene, CDR1 is MGHDK and CDR2 is SYGVNS. The CDR3 runs 13 residues. This chain's CDR3 is CASTPRARETQYF. CDR3 in DNA: TGTGCCAGCACCCCCAGGGCGAGAGAGACCCAGTACTTC.

This clone was detected ten times or more. This chain joins TRBV5-5 and TRBJ2-1, with 7 bases aligning to TRBD2. The CDR3 is 14 amino acids. Germline V gene lookup returns CDR1 SGHKS and CDR2 YYEKEE (reference sequence). V lost 4 bases, J lost 4 bases, and 5 bases stayed unmatched. CDR3 protein: CASSPTSAYNEQFF. CDR3 nucleotides: TGTGCCAGCAGCCCTACTAGCGCGTACAATGAGCAGTTCTTC. Full variable domain (missing parts from reference TRBV5-5 and TRBJ2-1): DAGVTQSPTHLIKTRGQQVTLRCSPISGHKSVSWYQQVLGQGPQFIFQYYEKEERGRGNFPDRFSARQFPNYSSELNVNALLLGDSALYLCASSPTSAYNEQFFGPGTRLTVL.

This CDR3 reads CAIRTNREPSEQYF. The CDR3 DNA reads TGTGCCATTCGCACTAACAGAGAACCTTCCGAGCAGTACTTC. The V and J genes are TRBV10-3 and TRBJ2-7; D gene unclear. The ends were cut back, 9 bases at V and 6 bases at J, with 21 bases in the middle. Germline lookup yields CDR1 ENHRY and CDR2 SYGVKD. This CDR3 contains 14 residues.

This chain joins TRBV5-6 and TRBJ1-5; 7 bases are a match to TRBD1. Germline CDR1 reads SGHDT; CDR2 reads YYEEEE. The ends lost 0 bases at V and 7 bases at J; junction bases unmatched: 4. CDR3 size: 14 residues. The CDR3 here is CASSLGRGLQPQHF. The CDR3 DNA follows: TGTGCCAGCAGCTTGGGGAGGGGGCTCCAGCCCCAGCATTTT.

This clone was seen a single time. The rearrangement uses TRBV28 and TRBJ2-5, with TRBD1 identical over 7 bases. Trimming took 4 bases from V and 0 from J; bases not matched to a gene: 11. Germline values: CDR1 MDHEN, CDR2 SYDVKM. The CDR3 runs to 17 residues. CDR3 loop: CASSSWTGDMYQETQYF. DNA of the CDR3: TGTGCCAGCAGTTCCTGGACAGGTGACATGTACCAAGAGACCCAGTACTTC.

The chain is built from TRBV25-1 and TRBJ2-7; 9 positions match TRBD1. There are 17 residues in the CDR3. Trimming took 8 bases from V and 3 from J; bases not matched to a gene: 17. In germline, CDR1 is MGHDK, CDR2 SYGVNS. This chain's CDR3 is CASSPKGTGTGYYEQYF. In DNA form, the CDR3 reads TGTGCCAGCTCCCCTAAGGGGACTGGGACAGGGTACTACGAGCAGTACTTC.